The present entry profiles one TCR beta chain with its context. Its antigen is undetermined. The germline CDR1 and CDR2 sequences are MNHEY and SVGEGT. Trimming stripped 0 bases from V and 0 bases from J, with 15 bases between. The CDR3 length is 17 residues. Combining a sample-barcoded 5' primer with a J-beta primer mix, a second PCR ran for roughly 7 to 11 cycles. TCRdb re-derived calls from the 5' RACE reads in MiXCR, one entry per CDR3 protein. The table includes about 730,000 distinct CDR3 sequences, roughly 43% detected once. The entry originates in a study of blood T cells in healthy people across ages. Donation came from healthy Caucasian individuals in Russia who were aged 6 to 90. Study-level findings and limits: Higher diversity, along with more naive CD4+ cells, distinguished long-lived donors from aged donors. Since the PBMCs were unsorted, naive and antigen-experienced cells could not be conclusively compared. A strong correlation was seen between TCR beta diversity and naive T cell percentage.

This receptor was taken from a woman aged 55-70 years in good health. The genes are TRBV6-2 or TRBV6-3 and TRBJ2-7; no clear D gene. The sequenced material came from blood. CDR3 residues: CASSYSGSRYNSYEQYF. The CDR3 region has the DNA TGTGCCAGCAGTTACTCGGGATCACGCTACAACTCCTACGAGCAGTACTTC.